This TCR beta chain was captured in a study of siplizumab effects on memory and regulatory T cells. Regarding this clone: The target antigen is unknown.

Findings and caveats of the study: Roughly 80-97% of proliferating CD4+ or CD8+ clones defied assignment to a naive or memory phenotype. Siplizumab significantly reduced alloreactive sequences traceable to unstimulated CD4+ memory cells.

CDR3 length equals 15 residues. Germline V lookup: CDR1 SGHKS, CDR2 YYEKEE (reference sequence). The V segment lost 0 bases and the J segment 8 bases; nucleotides outside the gene matches: 7. This table comes from immunoSEQ multiplex PCR, and its TCRdb copy is limited to in-frame clones, with some not included. Altogether roughly 60,000 clones are present, 96% being singletons, with the ten largest covering about 0.1%. Source material: naive CD8+ T cells sorted from blood. V and J are TRBV5-5 and TRBJ2-1; 8 bases align to TRBD1. This receptor was taken from a human donor in good health. The DNA of the CDR3 is TGTGCCAGCAGCTTGGAATACAGGGGGTTCGATGAGCAGTTCTTC. It specifies CASSLEYRGFDEQFF.